The 12 T cell receptor beta chains below all came from one sample that was sequenced in a study of blood T cell repertoires in COVID-19. Data came from immunoSEQ multiplex PCR; TCRdb stores just in-frame clones and leaves some out. The repertoire holds tens of thousands of clones, roughly 85% seen once, with over 8.5% in the top ten. Sequencing used peripheral blood. The receptors were sampled from a human donor in a cohort sampled during active COVID-19.

This chain uses TRBV3-1 (or the pseudogene TRBV3-2) with TRBJ2-1, with 10 bases matching TRBD2. Germline-derived CDR1 and CDR2 are LGHDT and YNNKEL (reference sequence). The V segment lost 1 base and the J segment 9 bases; nucleotides outside the gene matches: 3. The CDR3 is 14 amino acids. The CDR3 spells CASSQAAGGFEQFF. As DNA, the CDR3 is TGTGCCAGCAGCCAAGCAGCGGGAGGGTTTGAGCAGTTCTTC.

This clone was observed a handful of times. The chain carries TRBV16 and TRBJ1-5; D remains unclear. The CDR3 is 15 amino acids. Looked up from germline, CDR1 is KGHSY and CDR2 is FQNENV. Trimming removed 4 bases at V and 0 bases at J, with 10 bases between. CDR3 sequence (DNA): TGTGCCAGCAGCCCAACCGGGGTTAGCAATCAGCCCCAGCATTTT. Translated, it gives CASSPTGVSNQPQHF. The full variable domain, with the rest looked up from reference TRBV16 and TRBJ1-5, is GEEVAQTPKHLVRGEGQKAKLYCAPIKGHSYVFWYQQVLKNEFKFLISFQNENVFDETGMPKERFSAKCLPNSPCSLEIQATKLEDSAVYFCASSPTGVSNQPQHFGDGTRLSIL.

This rearrangement joins TRBV10-3 to TRBJ2-1; TRBD2 matches 10 bases. Germline CDR1 is ENHRY and CDR2 is SYGVKD. This CDR3 has 16 amino acids. V dropped 3 bases and J dropped 3; count of bases not matched to a gene: 5. The CDR3 loop is CAISDPLAGDYNEQFF. CDR3 sequence (DNA): TGTGCCATCAGTGACCCTCTAGCGGGAGACTACAATGAGCAGTTCTTC.

The chain has TRBV19 and TRBJ2-3; D may be TRBD2 (6 bases). The length of the CDR3 is 19 residues. Trimming cost V 5 bases and J 0 bases, with 24 bases left between them. Germline assignment: CDR1 LNHDA and CDR2 SQIVND (reference sequence). For the CDR3, the DNA is TGTGCCAGTAGTTCCCGGGTACGGAATGGGGGAGGTAGCACAGATACGCAGTATTTT. Protein: CASSSRVRNGGGSTDTQYF.

This CDR3 is CASSPSVQGGEKLFF. The CDR3 DNA reads as TGTGCCAGCTCACCATCTGTGCAGGGTGGTGAAAAACTGTTTTTT. The chain has TRBV18 and TRBJ1-4, with D tentatively TRBD1 (5 bases). In germline, CDR1 is KGHSH, CDR2 LQKENI. This CDR3 has 15 residues. Trimming shortened V by 2 bases and J by 7 bases, and 14 bases separated the two germline ends.

CDR3 in DNA: TGTGCCAGCAGCGTCACCGGGACTAGCGGGTACGAGCAGTACTTC. This translates into CASSVTGTSGYEQYF. This rearrangement joins TRBV7-9 to TRBJ2-7; 12 bases match TRBD2. The germline V gene has CDR1 SEHNR and CDR2 FQNEAQ (reference sequence). V shed 5 bases and J 4 bases; nucleotides not matched to a gene: 6. This CDR3 is 15 amino acids long. Complete variable domain (other parts from reference TRBV7-9 and TRBJ2-7): DTGVSQNPRHKITKRGQNVTFRCDPISEHNRLYWYRQTLGQGPEFLTYFQNEAQLEKSRLLSDRFSAERPKGSFSTLEIQRTEQGDSAMYLCASSVTGTSGYEQYFGPGTRLTVT.

In DNA form, the CDR3 reads TGTGCCAGCAGTTCCCGACGGGTGGAAGGCTACACCTTC. Translating it yields CASSSRRVEGYTF. The chain joins TRBV6-5 to TRBJ1-2; D remains unclear. The CDR3 runs to 13 residues. The germline V gene encodes CDR1 MNHEY and CDR2 SVGAGI. V lost 4 bases, J lost 8 bases, and 14 bases lay in between.

The rearrangement uses TRBV5-6 and TRBJ2-2, with 10 bases identical to TRBD1. V shed 4 bases and J 0 bases; nucleotides not matched to a gene: 0. CDR1 is SGHDT, CDR2 YYEEEE, per germline. The CDR3 has 15 residues. DNA for the CDR3: TGTGCCAGCAGCGGACAGGGGGCGAACACCGGGGAGCTGTTTTTT. It translates to CASSGQGANTGELFF.

The chain is built from TRBV5-4 and TRBJ1-6; 9 bases fit TRBD1. V shed 0 bases and J 7 bases; nucleotides not matched to a gene: 5. CDR3 size: 16 residues. Germline CDR1 is SGHNT and CDR2 is YYREEE (reference sequence). CDR3 DNA sequence: TGTGCCAGCAGCTTGGAACCAACAGGGGGCAATTCACCCCTCCACTTT. Its protein is CASSLEPTGGNSPLHF.

The chain recombines TRBV18 with TRBJ1-3; no clear D. Trimming removed 3 bases at V and 0 bases at J, with 12 bases between. The CDR3 runs 16 residues. CDR1 and CDR2 (germline): KGHSH, LQKENI. The CDR3 is CASSPPNPSSGNTIYF. For the CDR3, the DNA is TGTGCCAGCTCACCCCCCAACCCTAGCTCTGGAAACACCATATATTTT.

The chain links TRBV2 to TRBJ2-5; the match to TRBD1 covers 8 bases. V was pared by 8 bases and J by 2 bases, with 10 bases of the junction left unmatched. The CDR3 covers 15 residues. CDR1 is SNHLY, CDR2 FYNNEI, per germline. The CDR3 here is CASHGTGGSQETQYF. In DNA, the CDR3 is TGTGCCAGCCACGGCACAGGGGGTAGTCAAGAGACCCAGTACTTC.

J is TRBJ2-7 and V is TRBV13; 9 nucleotides agree with TRBD1. V lost 4 bases, J lost 4 bases, and 8 bases stayed unmatched. Germline CDR1 PRHDT, CDR2 FYEKMQ (reference sequence). The CDR3 is made up of 15 amino acids. The CDR3 DNA follows: TGTGCCAGCAGCTCTCGCGGACAGGGGCGGTACGAGCAGTACTTC. Protein sequence: CASSSRGQGRYEQYF.